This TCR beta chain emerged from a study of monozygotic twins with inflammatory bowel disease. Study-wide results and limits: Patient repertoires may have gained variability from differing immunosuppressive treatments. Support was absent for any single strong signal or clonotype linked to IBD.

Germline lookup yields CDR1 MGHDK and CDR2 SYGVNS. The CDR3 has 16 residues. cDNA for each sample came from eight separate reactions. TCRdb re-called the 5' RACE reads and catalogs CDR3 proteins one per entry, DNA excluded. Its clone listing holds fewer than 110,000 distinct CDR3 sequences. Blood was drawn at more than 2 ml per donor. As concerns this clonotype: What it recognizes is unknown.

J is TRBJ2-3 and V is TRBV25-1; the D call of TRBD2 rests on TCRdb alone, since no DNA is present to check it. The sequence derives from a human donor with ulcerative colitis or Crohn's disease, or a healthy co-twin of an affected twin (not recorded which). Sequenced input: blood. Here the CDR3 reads CASSSYSGTATDTQYF.